The present TCR beta chain was sequenced within a study of T cell changes during pregnancy in multiple sclerosis. This CDR3 spans 15 amino acids. CDR1 SGHKS and CDR2 YYEKEE come from the germline V gene (reference sequence). With V trimmed by 5 bases and J by 0 bases, 4 bases remained unmatched. Here immunoSEQ multiplex PCR was the method, and the copy in TCRdb shows in-frame clones only, minus some. This sample has roughly 120,000 clones, with more than 85% found just once. The sequenced sample was peripheral blood, obtained in the third trimester of pregnancy. The V call is TRBV5-5, the J call TRBJ2-2; 7 bases are shared with TRBD1. This clonotype was sampled from a female donor with multiple sclerosis, enrolled in a pregnancy study. CDR3 amino acids: CASRRDSANTGELFF. In DNA form, the CDR3 reads TGTGCCAGCAGACGGGACAGCGCGAACACCGGGGAGCTGTTTTTT.